Below, one T cell receptor beta chain is given with its context. Per germline, CDR1 SGHTA and CDR2 FQGTGA. V trimming: 2 bases; J trimming: 7 bases; junction bases outside the gene matches: 5. The CDR3 sequence is 14 residues long. The record originates from a study of blood T cell repertoires in COVID-19. Methods used by the authors: Reference gene primer amplification gave nucleated cell count estimates. Sequencing was performed with immunoSEQ multiplex PCR; in TCRdb, only in-frame clones are kept and a portion is missing. V, J and clone size reflect that table, while D and trimming were determined from the DNA. The table includes 250,000 to 300,000 clones, around 85% detected once.

The genes are TRBV7-3 and TRBJ2-1; 7 bases line up with TRBD2. The sequence derives from a middle-aged man with active or convalescent COVID-19. The sequencing input was peripheral blood. CDR3 nucleotide sequence: TGTGCCAGCAGCTTAGCGGGAGCTCGTAATGAGCAGTTCTTC. Its translation is CASSLAGARNEQFF.